Sequencing of this T cell receptor (beta chain) was carried out in a study of OX40 agonist ivuxolimab in advanced cancers. Across the whole study: Treatment received earlier with anti-PD-1, anti-PD-L1 or anti-CTLA-4 agents was allowed, and over 35% had some. The study's findings and limits: There were, on average, more expanded clones in CD8+ T cells than in CD4+.

This CDR3 is 16 amino acids long. V lost 0 bases, J lost 4 bases, and 7 bases stayed unmatched. Germline V gene sequence: CDR1 SGHNT, CDR2 YYREEE (reference sequence). This table comes from immunoSEQ multiplex PCR, and its TCRdb copy is limited to in-frame clones, with some not included. The sample lists 100,000 or so clones; more than 75% were seen once. Regarding this clone: Its cognate antigen is unknown.

The starting material was CD4+ or CD8+ T cells sorted from blood, obtained in a trial of the OX40 agonist ivuxolimab. The chain employs TRBV5-4 and TRBJ2-7; TRBD1 agrees at 10 bases. The source is an adult with an advanced solid tumor such as melanoma, head and neck, liver or kidney cancer. CDR3 protein: CASSLATGQGSYEQYF. For the CDR3, the DNA is TGTGCCAGCAGCTTGGCTACGGGACAGGGGTCTTACGAGCAGTACTTC.